Below, 26 T cell receptor beta chains from the same sample are listed, as sequenced in a study of CD4 T cells in relation to SARS-CoV-2 and coronaviruses. CD4+ T cells from unexposed donors were obtained before the COVID-19 pandemic (2011-2018). After roughly ten days of culture, CD4+ T cells were isolated. Antigens of these TCRs are unknown. Produced via immunoSEQ multiplex PCR; TCRdb's table is partial and in-frame only. The sample shows about 28,000 clones, 74% of them seen only once. Sample: CD4+ T cells from PBMCs, cultured in vitro. The source is a human donor in good health.

This clone appeared a single time. The chain has TRBV5-8 and TRBJ1-1, with 7 nucleotides matching TRBD1. This CDR3 is 15 amino acids long. The J segment lost 1 base and the V segment lost 0 bases, leaving 3 bases of the junction unmatched. Germline V lookup: CDR1 SGHTS, CDR2 YDEGEE. The CDR3 DNA reads as TGTGCCAGCAGCTTGGGGGGACAGCCGAACACTGAAGCTTTCTTT. This gives the protein CASSLGGQPNTEAFF.

V and J are TRBV2 and TRBJ1-5, with D unclear. CDR1 and CDR2 from the germline V gene are SNHLY and FYNNEI. V was trimmed by 0 bases and J by 7 bases, leaving 13 bases between them. This CDR3 comprises 15 residues. The CDR3 reads CASSEALTTKQPQHF. The DNA of the CDR3 is TGTGCCAGCAGTGAAGCGCTTACGACAAAGCAGCCCCAGCATTTT.

The chain combines TRBV21-1 with TRBJ2-5; the table names TRBD2, a call not compared with the DNA. TRBV21-1 is a recognized pseudogene. The CDR3 is 18 amino acids. The CDR3 nucleotides read TGTGCCAGCAGCAAGTGGACTAGCGGGTCTAGGGGCCAAGAGACCCAGTACTTC. It encodes CASSKWTSGSRGQETQYF.

The chain links TRBV6-5 to TRBJ1-1, with a tentative D call TRBD1 (5 bases). Trimming cost V 5 bases and J 2 bases, with 12 bases left between them. The CDR3 has 14 residues. CDR1 MNHEY and CDR2 SVGAGI come from the germline V gene. This CDR3 reads CASSRGTANTEAFF. CDR3 DNA sequence: TGTGCCAGCAGTCGAGGGACGGCTAACACTGAAGCTTTCTTT.

The V gene is TRBV7-3, the J gene TRBJ2-3, with TRBD2 matching over 7 bases. V lost 2 bases and J lost 5; bases outside the gene matches: 4. The CDR3 is made up of 14 amino acids. Germline V gene lookup returns CDR1 SGHTA and CDR2 FQGTGA. For the CDR3, the DNA is TGTGCCAGCAGCTTAGGGGGGAGGGGAGATACGCAGTATTTT. It yields the protein CASSLGGRGDTQYF. The variable domain in full, with the rest retrieved from reference TRBV7-3 and TRBJ2-3, is GAGVSQTPSNKVTEKGKYVELRCDPISGHTALYWYRQSLGQGPEFLIYFQGTGAADDSGLPNDRFFAVRPEGSVSTLKIQRTERGDSAVYLCASSLGGRGDTQYFGPGTRLTVL.

This rearrangement joins TRBV5-1 to TRBJ2-1, with a tentative D call TRBD2 (5 bases). Germline lookup yields CDR1 SGHRS and CDR2 YFSETQ. The V and J ends lost 4 bases and 9 bases respectively, with 14 bases between them. The CDR3 loop spans 13 amino acids. CDR3 sequence: CASSRPPRGEQFF. The CDR3 nucleotides are TGCGCCAGCAGCCGACCCCCCCGGGGTGAGCAGTTCTTC.

This clone was seen more than once but under ten times. J is TRBJ2-7 and V is TRBV7-9, with D perhaps matching TRBD1 or TRBD2 (6 bases each). Germline assignment: CDR1 SEHNR and CDR2 FQNEAQ (reference sequence). Trimming took 5 bases from V and 3 from J, leaving 11 bases between them. This CDR3 comprises 13 residues. The CDR3 bases are TGTGCCAGCAGCCCAGGGGACTTCTACGAGCAGTACTTC. It specifies CASSPGDFYEQYF.

J is TRBJ1-3 and V is TRBV20-1; 7 positions agree with TRBD1. V was clipped by 3 bases and J by 3 bases; unmatched bases: 11. CDR3 size: 16 residues. Germline V gene sequence: CDR1 DFQATT, CDR2 SNEGSKA (reference sequence). The CDR3 bases are TGCAGTGCTAGTGTCGAACCCAGGACAGGTGGAAACACCATATATTTT. This translates into CSASVEPRTGGNTIYF.

This clone appeared a few times. CDR3 sequence (DNA): TGCGCCAGCAGTCAATGGGACAGGCCCCACGAGCAGTACTTC. Its protein product is CASSQWDRPHEQYF. The V call is TRBV23-1, the J call TRBJ2-7; 8 nucleotides line up with TRBD1. TRBV23-1 is an ORF for which the function is uncertain. Unmatched junction bases numbered 4, after V lost 1 base and J lost 5 bases. The CDR3 sequence is 14 residues long.

This sequence joins TRBV7-9 and TRBJ2-7, with 8 bases matching TRBD2. This CDR3 contains 15 residues. Germline lookup yields CDR1 SEHNR and CDR2 FQNEAQ (reference sequence). With 3 bases clipped from V and 0 bases from J, the junction kept 4 bases outside the gene matches. This CDR3 reads CASSFTGGSSYEQYF. The CDR3 DNA sequence: TGTGCCAGCAGCTTTACGGGGGGGAGCTCCTACGAGCAGTACTTC. The full variable domain, its missing parts supplied by reference TRBV7-9 and TRBJ2-7, is DTGVSQNPRHKITKRGQNVTFRCDPISEHNRLYWYRQTLGQGPEFLTYFQNEAQLEKSRLLSDRFSAERPKGSFSTLEIQRTEQGDSAMYLCASSFTGGSSYEQYFGPGTRLTVT.

This clone was seen a few times. J is TRBJ1-1 and V is TRBV12-3 or TRBV12-4; no reliable D call. The CDR3 contains 13 residues. Trimming stripped 4 bases from V and 5 bases from J, with 11 bases between. CDR3 nucleotides: TGTGCCAGCAGTTGGGGAGGGCGGACTGAAGCTTTCTTT. Protein: CASSWGGRTEAFF.

The gene calls are TRBV5-8 and TRBJ2-7; 7 bases line up with TRBD1. Germline V gene lookup returns CDR1 SGHTS and CDR2 YDEGEE. The CDR3 spans 11 residues. Trimming cost V 4 bases and J 10 bases; bases outside gene matches: 5. CDR3 nucleotide sequence: TGTGCCAGCAGCCAACACAGGGGTCAGTACTTC. Amino acid sequence: CASSQHRGQYF.

The chain combines TRBV4-3 with TRBJ2-1, with D unclear. This CDR3 comprises 16 residues. The germline V gene encodes CDR1 LGHNA and CDR2 YSLEER. The germline V and J ends were trimmed by 0 bases and 6 bases, with 15 bases remaining between them. The CDR3 nucleotides read TGCGCCAGCAGCCAAGATCAAGGGAATGTACCCAATGAGCAGTTCTTC. Translation gives CASSQDQGNVPNEQFF.

This clone was detected only a few times. The genes are TRBV9 and TRBJ2-2, with TRBD1 as a possible D gene (6 bases). The germline V gene encodes CDR1 SGDLS and CDR2 YYNGEE. This CDR3 has 15 amino acids. Trimming cost V 0 bases and J 0 bases, with 6 bases left between them. Written as DNA, the CDR3 is TGTGCCAGCAGCGTAGGACAGGCGAACACCGGGGAGCTGTTTTTT. It translates to CASSVGQANTGELFF.

This chain connects TRBV3-1 (or the pseudogene TRBV3-2) to TRBJ2-7, with 8 bases fitting TRBD1. This CDR3 is built from 15 residues. J was trimmed by 3 bases and V by 1 base; bases with no gene match: 5. CDR1 and CDR2 (germline): LGHDT, YNNKEL (reference sequence). The CDR3 protein is CASSQVSGQGYEQYF. In nucleotides, the CDR3 is TGTGCCAGCAGCCAAGTTTCCGGACAGGGCTACGAGCAGTACTTC.

The genes are TRBV5-6 and TRBJ2-5, with D possibly TRBD1 on 6 matching bases. There are 13 residues in the CDR3. The V end lost 6 bases, the J end lost 1 base, and 10 bases lay between the germline ends. Germline V gives CDR1 SGHDT, CDR2 YYEEEE. As DNA, the CDR3 is TGTGCCAGCAAGCGACAGGTCCAAGAGACCCAGTACTTC. Translated, it gives CASKRQVQETQYF.

The rearrangement joins TRBV2 to TRBJ2-5, with D maybe TRBD2 (5 bases). V gave up 4 bases and J gave up 5 bases, with 17 bases separating them. This CDR3 has 15 residues. The germline V gene encodes CDR1 SNHLY and CDR2 FYNNEI. CDR3 coding DNA: TGTGCCAGCAGTGCTCAACTAGTGGAGGTGGAGACCCAGTACTTC. Translation gives CASSAQLVEVETQYF.

This clone was counted once. V usage is TRBV7-2 and J usage is TRBJ2-5; no firm D call. Germline lookup yields CDR1 SGHTA and CDR2 FQGNSA. The CDR3 totals 13 residues. V was shortened by 3 bases and J by 5 bases, with 10 bases between the two germline ends. CDR3 residues: CASSLRSRETQYF. CDR3 DNA: TGTGCCAGCAGCTTGAGGTCTAGGGAGACCCAGTACTTC. Based on the CDR3 plus reference TRBV7-2 and TRBJ2-5, the full variable domain is GAGVSQSPSNKVTEKGKDVELRCDPISGHTALYWYRQSLGQGLEFLIYFQGNSAPDKSGLPSDRFSAERTGGSVSTLTIQRTQQEDSAVYLCASSLRSRETQYFGPGTRLLVL.

This chain connects TRBV6-1 to TRBJ1-5; no clear D. CDR3 length: 14 residues. Trimming stripped 1 base from V and 5 bases from J, with 9 bases between. CDR1 MNHNS and CDR2 SASEGT come from the germline V gene. The DNA for the CDR3 is TGTGCCAGCAGTGAAGGCCAGGATTATCAGCCCCAGCATTTT. It encodes CASSEGQDYQPQHF.

This chain uses TRBV5-4 with TRBJ1-6; possibly TRBD1 for D (6 bases). The CDR3 spans 16 residues. Trimming stripped 5 bases from V and 0 bases from J, with 12 bases between. Germline V gene data show CDR1 as SGHNT and CDR2 as YYREEE (reference sequence). CDR3 in DNA: TGTGCCAGCAGAAAGGACAGCAGCTCCTATAATTCACCCCTCCACTTT. Translating gives CASRKDSSSYNSPLHF.

CDR3 DNA sequence: TGTGCCAGCAGCCACGGACTCACTGCCTCCTACAATGAGCAGTTCTTC. This sequence encodes CASSHGLTASYNEQFF. The chain uses TRBV7-9 and TRBJ2-1; D is possibly TRBD2 (5 bases). Germline V lookup: CDR1 SEHNR, CDR2 FQNEAQ (reference sequence). The CDR3 is 16 residues long. Between the trimmed V and J ends, which lost 5 bases and 0 bases, there was a span of 14 bases.

The rearrangement joins TRBV4-3 to TRBJ2-5; D is possibly TRBD2 (7 bases). This CDR3 has 15 amino acids. CDR1 LGHNA and CDR2 YSLEER come from the germline V gene. The V gene lost 2 bases and the J gene lost 5 bases, with 15 bases spanning the gap. This chain's CDR3 is CASSQLRGPGETQYF. CDR3 DNA: TGCGCCAGCAGCCAATTGCGGGGGCCGGGGGAGACCCAGTACTTC.

The CDR3 sequence is CASSQTGTGGSGNTIYF. In DNA form, the CDR3 reads TGCGCCAGCAGCCAGACCGGGACAGGGGGCTCTGGAAACACCATATATTTT. This sequence joins TRBV4-1 and TRBJ1-3, with TRBD1 matching over 11 bases. The CDR3 covers 17 residues. CDR1 and CDR2 from the germline V gene are MGHRA and YSYEKL. V trimming: 3 bases; J trimming: 0 bases; junction bases outside the gene matches: 4.

The count of this clone is one. The chain recombines TRBV5-1 with TRBJ1-6; D unclear. The CDR3 spans 14 residues. CDR1 and CDR2 (germline): SGHRS, YFSETQ. V lost 0 bases and J 9 bases, leaving 10 bases between the germline ends. This CDR3 reads CASSLAQTLSPLHF. The CDR3 bases are TGCGCCAGCAGCTTGGCTCAGACCCTTTCACCCCTCCACTTT.

This chain connects TRBV5-8 to TRBJ1-2, with 8 bases fitting TRBD1. CDR1 is SGHTS and CDR2 is YDEGEE in the germline V gene. Losses at the gene ends were 4 bases for V and 7 bases for J; bases not matched to a gene: 3. The CDR3 contains 12 residues. The CDR3 sequence is CASSKQGGGYTF. CDR3 DNA sequence: TGTGCCAGCAGCAAACAGGGGGGTGGCTACACCTTC.

V gene TRBV18 combines with J gene TRBJ1-6; TRBD1 aligns across 7 bases. The CDR3 runs to 16 residues. Trimming at V came to 3 bases and at J to 4 bases, leaving 6 bases not matched to a gene. Germline CDR1 reads KGHSH; CDR2 reads LQKENI. This CDR3 is CASSPSGDRYNSPLHF. In nucleotides, the CDR3 is TGTGCCAGCTCACCTTCGGGGGACAGATATAATTCACCCCTCCACTTT. Full variable domain (outside the CDR3, taken from reference TRBV18 and TRBJ1-6): NAGVMQNPRHLVRRRGQEARLRCSPMKGHSHVYWYRQLPEEGLKFMVYLQKENIIDESGMPKERFSAEFPKEGPSILRIQQVVRGDSAAYFCASSPSGDRYNSPLHFGNGTRLTVT.